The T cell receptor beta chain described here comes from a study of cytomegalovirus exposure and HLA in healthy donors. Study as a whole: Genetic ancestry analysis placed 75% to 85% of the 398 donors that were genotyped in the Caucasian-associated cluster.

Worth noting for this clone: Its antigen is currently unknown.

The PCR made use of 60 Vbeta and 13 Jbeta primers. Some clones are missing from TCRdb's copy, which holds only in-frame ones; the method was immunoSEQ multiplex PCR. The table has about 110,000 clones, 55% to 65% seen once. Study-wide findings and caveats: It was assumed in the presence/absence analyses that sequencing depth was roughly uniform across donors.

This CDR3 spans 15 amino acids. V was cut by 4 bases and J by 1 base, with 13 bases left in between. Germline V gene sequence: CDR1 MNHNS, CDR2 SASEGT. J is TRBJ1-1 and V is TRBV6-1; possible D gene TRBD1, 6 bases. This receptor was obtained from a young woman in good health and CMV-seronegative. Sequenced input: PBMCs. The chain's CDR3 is CASSVTGSGNTEAFF. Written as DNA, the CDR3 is TGTGCCAGCAGTGTCACAGGGTCTGGGAACACTGAAGCTTTCTTT.